Shown below are 19 T cell receptor beta chains from a single sample sequenced in a study of blood T cell repertoires in COVID-19. This table comes from immunoSEQ multiplex PCR, and its TCRdb copy is limited to in-frame clones, with some not included. The table records roughly 35,000 clones, over 70% of them present only once. Material: peripheral blood. These receptors all stem from a man older than 75 with active or convalescent COVID-19.

This chain joins TRBV2 and TRBJ2-5; unclear D gene. Germline lookup yields CDR1 SNHLY and CDR2 FYNNEI. Trimming took off 2 bases at V and 1 base at J, with 5 bases between the two ends. This CDR3 comprises 13 residues. The CDR3 nucleotides read TGTGCCAGCAGTGAACCCCTCCAAGAGACCCAGTACTTC. It codes for CASSEPLQETQYF.

V gene TRBV6-4 combines with J gene TRBJ2-2; D might be TRBD2 (5 bases). Germline V gene lookup returns CDR1 MRHNA and CDR2 SNTAGT. The CDR3 totals 15 residues. Trimming stripped 1 base from V and 5 bases from J, with 11 bases between. The CDR3 DNA sequence: TGTGCCAGCAGTGACTACGGCGGAGGTACCGGGGAGCTGTTTTTT. It translates to CASSDYGGGTGELFF.

This sequence joins TRBV6-1 and TRBJ1-1; D is unclear. The CDR3 is made up of 15 amino acids. V shed 2 bases and J shed 4 bases, with 14 bases lying between them. Germline assignment: CDR1 MNHNS and CDR2 SASEGT. The CDR3 DNA reads TGTGCCAGCAGTGAATTTGCGGTTCCTCTCACTGAAGCTTTCTTT. Amino acid sequence: CASSEFAVPLTEAFF.

The gene calls are TRBV23-1 and TRBJ2-5, with TRBD1 as a possible D gene (8 bases). TRBV23-1 is assigned to the ORF class and has an uncertain function. The CDR3 runs to 16 residues. V was cut by 0 bases and J by 7 bases, with 18 bases left in between. The CDR3 sequence: CASSQSPGQAGATQYF. The CDR3 region has the DNA TGCGCCAGCAGTCAATCACCGGGACAGGCGGGGGCGACCCAGTACTTC.

The chain employs TRBV5-1 and TRBJ2-4, with D possibly being TRBD1 (5 bases). V dropped 1 base and J dropped 6 bases, with 8 bases sitting between them. The germline V gene encodes CDR1 SGHRS and CDR2 YFSETQ. The CDR3 length is 13 residues. The CDR3 DNA reads as TGCGCCAGCAGCTTGAGGCAGGGAAACATTCAGTACTTC. Translating gives CASSLRQGNIQYF.

The rearrangement uses TRBV30 and TRBJ2-1, with TRBD2 identical over 11 bases. Germline-derived CDR1 and CDR2 are GTSNPN and SVGIG (reference sequence). CDR3 length: 16 residues. The J segment lost 2 bases and the V segment lost 4 bases, leaving 7 bases of the junction unmatched. The CDR3 DNA is TGTGCCTGGATTCGACTAGCGGGACCGACCTACAATGAGCAGTTCTTC. Translated, it gives CAWIRLAGPTYNEQFF. The whole variable domain, filled in from reference TRBV30 and TRBJ2-1, reads SQTIHQWPATLVQPVGSPLSLECTVEGTSNPNLYWYRQAAGRGLQLLFYSVGIGQISSEVPQNLSASRPQDRQFILSSKKLLLSDSGFYLCAWIRLAGPTYNEQFFGPGTRLTVL.

CDR3 sequence: CASSLQWTGTYEQYF. The CDR3 DNA follows: TGTGCCAGCAGCTTGCAGTGGACAGGGACCTACGAGCAGTACTTC. The chain uses TRBV25-1 and TRBJ2-7, with TRBD1 identical over 8 bases. V trimming: 6 bases; J trimming: 2 bases; junction bases outside the gene matches: 9. CDR1 is MGHDK, CDR2 SYGVNS, per germline. The CDR3 spans 15 residues.

The chain has TRBV13 and TRBJ2-1, with D uncertain. The CDR3 totals 13 residues. Germline CDR1 reads PRHDT; CDR2 reads FYEKMQ (reference sequence). V lost 0 bases and J 9 bases, leaving 9 bases between the germline ends. CDR3 loop: CASSLGLGTEQFF. The CDR3, as DNA: TGTGCCAGCAGCTTAGGTCTTGGCACTGAGCAGTTCTTC.

The chain links TRBV5-5 to TRBJ2-3; D possibly corresponds to TRBD1 (6 bases). The CDR3 consists of 16 residues. Trimming took off 2 bases at V and 2 bases at J, with 15 bases between the two ends. Germline values: CDR1 SGHKS, CDR2 YYEKEE (reference sequence). CDR3 DNA: TGTGCCAGCAGCTTAAGGGTACAGGGCTACACAGATACGCAGTATTTT. Its translation is CASSLRVQGYTDTQYF.

The V call is TRBV7-3, the J call TRBJ2-3; the match to TRBD2 covers 9 bases. This CDR3 contains 16 residues. Germline CDR1 reads SGHTA; CDR2 reads FQGTGA. Germline trimming cut 5 bases from V and 3 bases from J; bases unmatched to any gene: 9. CDR3 coding DNA: TGTGCCAGCAGCCAGGTTGGGCTAGCGGGAACAGATACGCAGTATTTT. Its translation: CASSQVGLAGTDTQYF.

CDR3 in DNA: TGTGCCAGCAGCCCAGGGGACCTTTATTACGGTGGCTACACCTTC. Translation gives CASSPGDLYYGGYTF. The rearrangement joins TRBV11-3 to TRBJ1-2; D is possibly TRBD1 (6 bases). This CDR3 is 15 amino acids long. V lost 5 bases and J lost 7, with 20 bases in between. Looked up from germline, CDR1 is SGHNT and CDR2 is YENEEA.

This clone is medium-sized. The V call is TRBV27, the J call TRBJ2-7; D is perhaps TRBD2 (5 bases). The length of the CDR3 is 15 residues. Between the trimmed V and J ends, which lost 4 bases and 2 bases, there was a span of 15 bases. Per germline, CDR1 MNHEY and CDR2 SMNVEV (reference sequence). The CDR3 nucleotides are TGTGCCAGCAGTTCCCAGGCGGGTAGAACCTACGAGCAGTACTTC. Translated, it gives CASSSQAGRTYEQYF.

J is TRBJ2-1 and V is TRBV28, with D unclear. Trimming removed 8 bases from V and 5 bases from J, with 7 bases in between. CDR3 length: 11 amino acids. Germline-derived CDR1 and CDR2 are MDHEN and SYDVKM. This chain's CDR3 is CASFENNEQFF. CDR3 DNA sequence: TGTGCCAGCTTCGAGAACAATGAGCAGTTCTTC.

A single count supports this clone. V is TRBV28 and J is TRBJ2-7; perhaps TRBD2 as D (5 bases). This CDR3 contains 14 residues. V lost 6 bases and J 4 bases, leaving 16 bases between the germline ends. From germline, CDR1 is MDHEN and CDR2 SYDVKM. The CDR3 DNA is TGTGCCAGCAGCCCAACCGGGGAGAGGTACGAGCAGTACTTC. Amino acids: CASSPTGERYEQYF. Full variable domain (rest looked up from reference TRBV28 and TRBJ2-7): DVKVTQSSRYLVKRTGEKVFLECVQDMDHENMFWYRQDPGLGLRLIYFSYDVKMKEKGDIPEGYSVSREKKERFSLILESASTNQTSMYLCASSPTGERYEQYFGPGTRLTVT.

CDR3 protein: CASGRSLNEQFF. As DNA, the CDR3 is TGCGCCAGCGGGAGGTCACTCAATGAGCAGTTCTTC. The chain carries TRBV5-1 and TRBJ2-1; the D gene is possibly TRBD2 (6 bases). Germline loops: CDR1 SGHRS, CDR2 YFSETQ. Deletions cut 7 bases from V and 6 bases from J, with 11 bases between. This CDR3 has 12 amino acids.

The chain combines TRBV7-2 with TRBJ1-6, with 7 bases matching TRBD1. Germline V lookup: CDR1 SGHTA, CDR2 FQGNSA. The V and J ends lost 5 bases and 8 bases, in that order; junction bases with no gene match: 6. The CDR3 consists of 14 residues. In DNA, the CDR3 is TGTGCCAGCAGCAGGACAGGAATGGATTCACCCCTCCACTTT. Protein: CASSRTGMDSPLHF.

The genes are TRBV5-6 and TRBJ1-2, with D hard to call. Trimming left V 2 bases short and J 7 bases short, with 18 bases between. The CDR3 has 15 amino acids. Germline V gene sequence: CDR1 SGHDT, CDR2 YYEEEE. The CDR3 loop reads CASSFDLGPAVGYTF. The CDR3 DNA is TGTGCCAGCAGCTTTGATTTGGGTCCGGCGGTTGGCTACACCTTC.

The chain couples TRBV19 to TRBJ1-1; 10 nucleotides match TRBD1. Germline V gene data show CDR1 as LNHDA and CDR2 as SQIVND (reference sequence). V gave up 5 bases and J gave up 3 bases; unmatched junction bases: 6. This CDR3 is 15 amino acids long. The DNA of the CDR3 is TGTGCCAGTAGTCGTAGGGACAGGGGATACACTGAAGCTTTCTTT. Translated: CASSRRDRGYTEAFF. Looking up the rest from reference TRBV19 and TRBJ1-1 gives the full variable domain: DGGITQSPKYLFRKEGQNVTLSCEQNLNHDAMYWYRQDPGQGLRLIYYSQIVNDFQKGDIAEGYSVSREKKESFPLTVTSAQKNPTAFYLCASSRRDRGYTEAFFGQGTRLTVV.

The rearrangement links TRBV5-4 to TRBJ2-2; 10 bases are shared with TRBD1. Trimming took 4 bases from V and 6 from J; bases not matched to a gene: 15. Germline CDR1 reads SGHNT; CDR2 reads YYREEE (reference sequence). CDR3 length: 18 amino acids. The CDR3 nucleotides read TGTGCCAGCAGCCCCGTCCCCGGGACAGGGGTGGTAGCCGGGGAGCTGTTTTTT. Its protein is CASSPVPGTGVVAGELFF. Supplemented by reference TRBV5-4 and TRBJ2-2, the full variable domain reads ETGVTQSPTHLIKTRGQQVTLRCSSQSGHNTVSWYQQALGQGPQFIFQYYREEENGRGNFPPRFSGLQFPNYSSELNVNALELDDSALYLCASSPVPGTGVVAGELFFGEGSRLTVL.